The 28 T cell receptor beta chains reported below all come from one sample, sequenced in a study of T cell responses to AZD1222 COVID-19 vaccine. Clones were sequenced by immunoSEQ multiplex PCR, and TCRdb holds only the in-frame ones, with some missing. The sample carries about 120,000 clones, roughly 84% recorded once. Sequenced here: peripheral blood, sampled on day 0 of AZD1222 vaccination. These TCRs come from an adult in good health.

The rearrangement joins TRBV6-1 to TRBJ2-7, with D unclear. Germline V gene lookup returns CDR1 MNHNS and CDR2 SASEGT. The CDR3 has 15 amino acids. V was shortened by 1 base and J by 2 bases, with 12 bases between the two germline ends. CDR3: CASSEVGSTAYEQYF. The CDR3 nucleotides are TGTGCCAGCAGTGAAGTCGGCAGTACAGCCTACGAGCAGTACTTC.

The CDR3 protein is CASSLKTEAFF. CDR3 DNA sequence: TGTGCCAGCAGCTTAAAAACTGAAGCTTTCTTT. The V gene is TRBV7-9, the J gene TRBJ1-1; D not certain. The CDR3 runs 11 residues. The V end lost 2 bases, the J end lost 5 bases, and 3 bases lay between the germline ends. Germline values: CDR1 SEHNR, CDR2 FQNEAQ (reference sequence).

This clone showed up just a few times. This chain uses TRBV5-1 with TRBJ2-3, with TRBD1 matching 7 bases. Germline-derived CDR1 and CDR2 are SGHRS and YFSETQ. CDR3 length equals 14 residues. J gave up 4 bases and V 1 base, and 3 bases lay outside the gene matches. CDR3 bases: TGCGCCAGCAGCTTGTACAGGGGCGCAGATACGCAGTATTTT. It yields the protein CASSLYRGADTQYF.

This chain's CDR3 is CASSPMTEAYEQYF. DNA for the CDR3: TGTGCCAGCTCACCCATGACGGAAGCTTACGAGCAGTACTTC. This rearrangement joins TRBV18 to TRBJ2-7; D not certain. Germline lookup yields CDR1 KGHSH and CDR2 LQKENI. With 3 bases removed from V and 4 bases from J, the gap between germline ends came to 13 bases. This CDR3 has 14 residues.

This clone was counted between two and nine times. The chain has TRBV7-9 and TRBJ2-3; TRBD2 agrees at 8 bases. Germline V gene lookup returns CDR1 SEHNR and CDR2 FQNEAQ (reference sequence). V shed 7 bases and J 6 bases; nucleotides not matched to a gene: 12. This CDR3 has 15 residues. CDR3 protein: CASTTGSAGVDTQYF. In DNA form, the CDR3 reads TGTGCCAGCACTACCGGGTCAGCGGGGGTGGATACGCAGTATTTT.

The genes are TRBV19 and TRBJ1-4, with D possibly matching TRBD1 (6 bases). Germline-derived CDR1 and CDR2 are LNHDA and SQIVND (reference sequence). The CDR3 totals 13 residues. For the CDR3, the DNA is TGTGCAACTACAAGTTCAGGGGATGAAAAACTGTTTTTT. Translated, it gives CATTSSGDEKLFF.

This chain uses TRBV7-9 with TRBJ1-6, with no clear D. Per germline, CDR1 SEHNR and CDR2 FQNEAQ (reference sequence). Trimming shortened V by 5 bases and J by 5 bases, and 4 bases separated the two germline ends. The CDR3 length is 12 residues. The CDR3 here is CASSHNNSPLHF. CDR3 bases: TGTGCCAGCAGCCACAATAATTCACCCCTCCACTTT.

The chain links TRBV2 to TRBJ2-7; 12 bases are a match to TRBD2. This CDR3 contains 17 residues. V lost 0 bases, J lost 7 bases, and 10 bases stayed unmatched. Germline values: CDR1 SNHLY, CDR2 FYNNEI. CDR3 sequence: CASSEARLAGDPREQYF. The CDR3 DNA is TGTGCCAGCAGTGAAGCAAGACTAGCGGGGGATCCACGGGAGCAGTACTTC.

The chain combines TRBV5-1 with TRBJ2-5, with 8 bases matching TRBD2. V gave up 4 bases and J gave up 1 base; unmatched junction bases: 3. Germline V lookup: CDR1 SGHRS, CDR2 YFSETQ. The CDR3 totals 14 residues. The CDR3 nucleotides read TGCGCCAGCAGCCCTGGGACTAGCCAAGAGACCCAGTACTTC. Amino acid sequence: CASSPGTSQETQYF.

The DNA of the CDR3 is TGTGCCAGCAGCTCAAGGACAGAGTGGGGTATGGAAGGCTACACCTTC. As protein: CASSSRTEWGMEGYTF. The chain joins TRBV5-6 to TRBJ1-2; a weak D match, TRBD1 (6 bases). Germline V CDR1 and CDR2: SGHDT, YYEEEE. The V gene lost 3 bases and the J gene lost 8 bases, with 23 bases spanning the gap. There are 16 residues in the CDR3.

The genes are TRBV19 and TRBJ1-1; D possibly corresponds to TRBD1 (5 bases). Germline CDR1 reads LNHDA; CDR2 reads SQIVND (reference sequence). CDR3 length: 21 residues. Trimming removed 5 bases from V and 8 bases from J, with 39 bases in between. DNA for the CDR3: TGTGCCAGTAGTTCGACCCTATTAACAGGTGGAAGGGCTGAGTTTGGGTTCGAAGCTTTCTTT. It codes for CASSSTLLTGGRAEFGFEAFF.

The chain carries TRBV11-3 and TRBJ1-1; D not resolved. The germline V gene encodes CDR1 SGHNT and CDR2 YENEEA. The CDR3 runs to 13 residues. Trimming took 3 bases from V and 4 from J, leaving 9 bases between them. The CDR3 region has the DNA TGTGCCAGCAGCTTGACACCTTTCACTGAAGCTTTCTTT. It specifies CASSLTPFTEAFF.

This chain links TRBV10-3 with TRBJ2-3, with D perhaps TRBD2 (6 bases). This CDR3 is 19 amino acids long. Germline V gene data show CDR1 as ENHRY and CDR2 as SYGVKD. V was trimmed by 0 bases and J by 0 bases, leaving 19 bases between them. CDR3 residues: CAISESGTSTDASTDTQYF. CDR3 DNA: TGTGCCATCAGTGAGTCTGGTACTAGCACCGACGCTAGCACAGATACGCAGTATTTT.

The CDR3 loop is CASSARGGAVETQYF. DNA of the CDR3: TGTGCCAGCAGCGCCCGCGGGGGGGCGGTGGAGACCCAGTACTTC. The rearrangement joins TRBV11-2 to TRBJ2-5; TRBD2 agrees at 9 bases. There are 15 residues in the CDR3. After removal of 5 bases from V and 5 bases from J, the junction contained 9 bases not matched to a gene. Germline V lookup: CDR1 SGHAT, CDR2 FQNNGV.

This chain links TRBV7-2 with TRBJ2-7, with no clear D. V was clipped by 5 bases and J by 0 bases, with 23 bases between them. The CDR3 covers 18 residues. Per the germline V gene, CDR1 is SGHTA and CDR2 is FQGNSA. DNA of the CDR3: TGTGCCAGCAGCAATCCCGCGCGTGGCCAGGAAAGCTCCTACGAGCAGTACTTC. It yields the protein CASSNPARGQESSYEQYF.

This chain uses TRBV5-5 with TRBJ1-1; no firm D call. V lost 2 bases and J 2 bases, leaving 4 bases between the germline ends. Germline CDR1 and CDR2: SGHKS and YYEKEE (reference sequence). The CDR3 runs 12 residues. The CDR3 loop reads CASSLSNTEAFF. The CDR3 DNA is TGTGCCAGCAGCTTAAGCAACACTGAAGCTTTCTTT.

J is TRBJ2-1 and V is TRBV18, with TRBD2 matching over 11 bases. Looked up from germline, CDR1 is KGHSH and CDR2 is LQKENI. V shed 6 bases and J 1 base; nucleotides not matched to a gene: 8. The CDR3 is 17 residues long. The CDR3 sequence: CASSVTSGVGSYNEQFF. The CDR3 DNA sequence: TGTGCCAGCTCCGTGACTAGCGGGGTCGGATCCTACAATGAGCAGTTCTTC.

The CDR3: CAWRFRNNSPLHF. CDR3 in DNA: TGTGCCTGGAGATTTCGAAATAATTCACCCCTCCACTTT. V is TRBV30 and J is TRBJ1-6; D gene uncertain. V was cut by 3 bases and J by 5 bases, with 8 bases left in between. This CDR3 comprises 13 residues. CDR1 and CDR2 (germline): GTSNPN, SVGIG (reference sequence). The whole variable domain, remainder taken from reference TRBV30 and TRBJ1-6, is SQTIHQWPATLVQPVGSPLSLECTVEGTSNPNLYWYRQAAGRGLQLLFYSVGIGQISSEVPQNLSASRPQDRQFILSSKKLLLSDSGFYLCAWRFRNNSPLHFGNGTRLTVT.

This chain connects TRBV10-1 to TRBJ2-3, with D perhaps matching TRBD2 (5 bases). Germline V CDR1 and CDR2: WNHNN, SYGVQD (reference sequence). Trimming cost V 6 bases and J 0 bases, with 10 bases left between them. The CDR3 totals 14 residues. The CDR3 DNA reads as TGCGCCAGCAGCCGGGGAAGGAGCACAGATACGCAGTATTTT. Translated: CASSRGRSTDTQYF.

This clone was counted a single time. V gene TRBV3-1 (or the pseudogene TRBV3-2) combines with J gene TRBJ1-1; 8 bases align to TRBD1. This CDR3 contains 15 residues. The V segment lost 6 bases and the J segment 1 base; nucleotides outside the gene matches: 7. Germline values: CDR1 LGHDT, CDR2 YNNKEL (reference sequence). The DNA of the CDR3 is TGTGCCAGCAGTGTCGGACAGGGAGCGAACACTGAAGCTTTCTTT. Protein sequence: CASSVGQGANTEAFF.

This clone appeared a single time. The chain couples TRBV7-6 to TRBJ2-2; 7 bases are shared with TRBD1. Germline V CDR1 and CDR2: SGHVS, FNYEAQ. The CDR3 contains 16 residues. Trimming took 5 bases from V and 0 from J; bases not matched to a gene: 6. CDR3 sequence: CASSPQTGTNTGELFF. The CDR3 DNA is TGTGCCAGCAGCCCCCAGACAGGGACGAACACCGGGGAGCTGTTTTTT.

This chain connects TRBV6-5 to TRBJ1-6, with TRBD1 as a possible D gene (6 bases). This CDR3 spans 15 amino acids. V was clipped by 7 bases and J by 8 bases, with 18 bases between them. Per the germline V gene, CDR1 is MNHEY and CDR2 is SVGAGI. CDR3 loop: CASNTDSLVDSPLHF. CDR3 coding DNA: TGTGCCAGCAATACGGACAGTTTGGTCGATTCACCCCTCCACTTT.

The chain is built from TRBV6-1 and TRBJ2-5; 12 bases map to TRBD2. The CDR3 sequence is 15 residues long. V lost 3 bases to trimming and J lost 2 bases; unmatched junction nucleotides: 1. The germline V gene encodes CDR1 MNHNS and CDR2 SASEGT. Here the CDR3 reads CASSDLAGGQETQYF. As DNA, the CDR3 is TGTGCCAGCAGTGATCTAGCGGGGGGGCAAGAGACCCAGTACTTC.

In nucleotides, the CDR3 is TGTGCCAGCTCATCCAACAGGGGAGAGGGCTATGGCTACACCTTC. Its translation: CASSSNRGEGYGYTF. The chain links TRBV18 to TRBJ1-2; 7 nucleotides match TRBD1. V lost 5 bases and J lost 4; bases outside the gene matches: 10. CDR3 length: 15 residues. Germline CDR1 reads KGHSH; CDR2 reads LQKENI.

This clone was detected only once. The rearrangement joins TRBV10-1 to TRBJ1-2; TRBD1 matches at 7 bases. The CDR3 is 14 amino acids. V was clipped by 8 bases and J by 8 bases; unmatched bases: 14. CDR1 is WNHNN, CDR2 SYGVQD, per germline (reference sequence). This CDR3 is CASLRQGAKQGYTF. CDR3 nucleotides: TGCGCCAGCTTAAGACAGGGAGCTAAACAGGGCTACACCTTC.

The J gene is TRBJ2-7, the V gene TRBV2; D is undetermined. The CDR3 runs 13 residues. Germline V CDR1 and CDR2: SNHLY, FYNNEI. The germline V and J ends were trimmed by 6 bases and 6 bases, with 15 bases remaining between them. CDR3 amino acids: CASRGLVTLEQYF. CDR3 bases: TGTGCCAGCAGAGGGCTTGTGACGCTCGAGCAGTACTTC.

This chain links TRBV30 with TRBJ2-2, with D tentatively TRBD1 or TRBD2 (5 bases each). The CDR3 extends over 14 amino acids. Deletions cut 4 bases from V and 0 bases from J, with 9 bases between. Germline values: CDR1 GTSNPN, CDR2 SVGIG (reference sequence). CDR3 loop: CAWMGRSNTGELFF. CDR3 nucleotide sequence: TGTGCCTGGATGGGACGTTCGAACACCGGGGAGCTGTTTTTT.

The V call is TRBV18, the J call TRBJ1-5; D unclear. This CDR3 is built from 13 residues. The V end was cut by 3 bases, the J end by 7 bases, with 10 bases between. CDR1 is KGHSH and CDR2 is LQKENI in the germline V gene. CDR3 protein: CASSPGWNQPQHF. The CDR3 DNA is TGTGCCAGCTCACCTGGATGGAACCAGCCCCAGCATTTT.